The rows below give T cell receptor beta chains drawn from one sample of a study of spatial heterogeneity in lung cancer. TCRdb processed the 5' RACE reads anew with MiXCR; each CDR3 protein has one entry. Among some 2,000 distinct CDR3 sequences listed, approximately 16% were seen once. Material: PBMCs, obtained at surgery. The receptor source for this set is a male donor with early-stage non-small cell lung cancer. Both conserved end residues are part of each CDR3. The order of the fields is CDR3 protein, CDR3 DNA, D gene, J gene, clone size, CDR3 length, V gene. The D gene is left open where the match is weak. Not every row has a clone size; where given, it reads once, few, many or a size class.

CDR3aa: CASTLISTDTQYF
CDR3nt: TGTGCCAGCACCCTCATCAGCACAGATACGCAGTATTTT
d_gene: .
j_gene: TRBJ2-3
abundance: .
len: 13
v_gene: TRBV2

CDR3aa: CAWGTSGANVLTF
CDR3nt: TGTGCCTGGGGGACCTCTGGGGCCAACGTCCTGACTTTC
d_gene: .
j_gene: TRBJ2-6
abundance: many
len: 13
v_gene: TRBV30

CDR3aa: CASSQDLAGVYEQFF
CDR3nt: TGCGCCAGCAGCCAAGACTTAGCGGGAGTCTATGAGCAGTTCTTC
d_gene: TRBD2
j_gene: TRBJ2-1
abundance: many
len: 15
v_gene: TRBV4-3

CDR3aa: CASSLGYPTGELFF
CDR3nt: TGCGCCAGCAGCTTGGGGTACCCCACCGGGGAGCTGTTTTTT
d_gene: .
j_gene: TRBJ2-2
abundance: few
len: 14
v_gene: TRBV5-1

CDR3aa: CASSVEAPFGSYNEQFF
CDR3nt: TGTGCCAGCAGCGTAGAGGCTCCCTTCGGGTCCTACAATGAGCAGTTCTTC
d_gene: .
j_gene: TRBJ2-1
abundance: many
len: 17
v_gene: TRBV9

CDR3aa: CASSQVLGKGEEQYF
CDR3nt: TGCGCCAGCAGCCAAGTTTTGGGCAAAGGTGAAGAGCAGTACTTC
d_gene: .
j_gene: TRBJ2-7
abundance: .
len: 15
v_gene: TRBV4-1

CDR3aa: CASSLGQGDQPQHF
CDR3nt: TGTGCCAGCAGCTTAGGACAGGGAGATCAGCCCCAGCATTTT
d_gene: TRBD1
j_gene: TRBJ1-5
abundance: medium-sized
len: 14
v_gene: TRBV7-6

CDR3aa: CAISQAGTGKETQYF
CDR3nt: TGTGCCATCAGTCAGGCGGGGACAGGAAAAGAGACCCAGTACTTC
d_gene: TRBD1
j_gene: TRBJ2-5
abundance: .
len: 15
v_gene: TRBV28

CDR3aa: CSARPGTGESSPLHF
CDR3nt: TGCAGTGCCCGTCCCGGGACAGGGGAAAGCTCACCCCTCCACTTT
d_gene: TRBD1
j_gene: TRBJ1-6
abundance: medium-sized
len: 15
v_gene: TRBV20-1

CDR3aa: CSANTGGGEQYF
CDR3nt: TGCAGTGCTAATACGGGGGGTGGAGAGCAGTACTTC
d_gene: TRBD2
j_gene: TRBJ2-7
abundance: many
len: 12
v_gene: TRBV20-1

CDR3aa: CASSTPQGGGTDTQYF
CDR3nt: TGTGCCAGCAGCACTCCCCAGGGCGGGGGCACAGATACGCAGTATTTT
d_gene: .
j_gene: TRBJ2-3
abundance: medium-sized
len: 16
v_gene: TRBV28

CDR3aa: CASSDPGPNEKLFF
CDR3nt: TGTGCCAGCTCAGACCCGGGACCTAATGAAAAACTGTTTTTT
d_gene: .
j_gene: TRBJ1-4
abundance: .
len: 14
v_gene: TRBV18

CDR3aa: CASSPSQSPEQFF
CDR3nt: TGTGCCAGCTCACCCAGCCAGTCCCCTGAGCAGTTCTTC
d_gene: .
j_gene: TRBJ2-1
abundance: medium-sized
len: 13
v_gene: TRBV18

CDR3aa: CASSQVGLIETQYF
CDR3nt: TGCGCCAGCAGCCAAGTGGGACTAATAGAGACCCAGTACTTC
d_gene: TRBD2
j_gene: TRBJ2-5
abundance: many
len: 14
v_gene: TRBV4-3

CDR3aa: CASKQGPASGYTF
CDR3nt: TGTGCCAGCAAGCAGGGGCCCGCATCCGGCTACACCTTC
d_gene: .
j_gene: TRBJ1-2
abundance: .
len: 13
v_gene: TRBV2

CDR3aa: CASRPGGGQPQHF
CDR3nt: TGTGCCAGCCGCCCCGGGGGCGGTCAGCCCCAGCATTTT
d_gene: .
j_gene: TRBJ1-5
abundance: many
len: 13
v_gene: TRBV18

CDR3aa: CASSSRGGANVLTF
CDR3nt: TGTGCCAGCAGTTCTCGAGGTGGGGCCAACGTCCTGACTTTC
d_gene: .
j_gene: TRBJ2-6
abundance: medium-sized
len: 14
v_gene: TRBV6-2/TRBV6-3

CDR3aa: CAITRGGRSSYEQYF
CDR3nt: TGTGCCATCACCCGAGGGGGAAGAAGCTCCTACGAGCAGTACTTC
d_gene: .
j_gene: TRBJ2-7
abundance: medium-sized
len: 15
v_gene: TRBV28

CDR3aa: CAISESPGGSSNTEAFF
CDR3nt: TGTGCCATCAGTGAGTCCCCGGGGGGCTCCTCGAACACTGAAGCTTTCTTT
d_gene: .
j_gene: TRBJ1-1
abundance: medium-sized
len: 17
v_gene: TRBV10-3

CDR3aa: CASSLTVDTDTQYF
CDR3nt: TGTGCCAGCAGCTTAACTGTCGACACAGATACGCAGTATTTT
d_gene: .
j_gene: TRBJ2-3
abundance: medium-sized
len: 14
v_gene: TRBV7-3

CDR3aa: CASSQRASDTQYF
CDR3nt: TGCGCCAGCAGCCAAAGGGCTTCAGATACGCAGTATTTT
d_gene: .
j_gene: TRBJ2-3
abundance: medium-sized
len: 13
v_gene: TRBV4-1

CDR3aa: CASRTGFSYNEQFF
CDR3nt: TGTGCCAGCAGGACAGGGTTCTCCTACAATGAGCAGTTCTTC
d_gene: TRBD1
j_gene: TRBJ2-1
abundance: .
len: 14
v_gene: TRBV6-5

CDR3aa: CASKFPPTGRGANVLTF
CDR3nt: TGTGCCAGCAAATTCCCACCGACAGGGCGGGGGGCCAACGTCCTGACTTTC
d_gene: TRBD1
j_gene: TRBJ2-6
abundance: .
len: 17
v_gene: TRBV7-9

CDR3aa: CASSRSNQPQHF
CDR3nt: TGTGCCAGCAGCCGTAGCAATCAGCCCCAGCATTTT
d_gene: .
j_gene: TRBJ1-5
abundance: many
len: 12
v_gene: TRBV7-2

CDR3aa: CASSPGANYGYTF
CDR3nt: TGTGCCAGCAGCCCGGGTGCCAACTATGGCTACACCTTC
d_gene: .
j_gene: TRBJ1-2
abundance: few
len: 13
v_gene: TRBV3-1

CDR3aa: CASSFDRGRGETQYF
CDR3nt: TGTGCCAGCAGCTTTGACAGGGGGAGAGGGGAGACCCAGTACTTC
d_gene: TRBD1
j_gene: TRBJ2-5
abundance: many
len: 15
v_gene: TRBV7-9

CDR3aa: CASSLRTGSYEQYF
CDR3nt: TGTGCCAGCAGTCTCAGGACAGGCTCCTACGAGCAGTACTTC
d_gene: TRBD1
j_gene: TRBJ2-7
abundance: .
len: 14
v_gene: TRBV6-5

CDR3aa: CSANPLAEAFF
CDR3nt: TGCAGTGCTAATCCCCTTGCAGAAGCTTTCTTT
d_gene: .
j_gene: TRBJ1-1
abundance: .
len: 11
v_gene: TRBV20-1

CDR3aa: CASSPQLAEDTDTQYF
CDR3nt: TGTGCCAGCAGCCCGCAACTAGCGGAGGACACAGATACGCAGTATTTT
d_gene: TRBD2
j_gene: TRBJ2-3
abundance: .
len: 16
v_gene: TRBV7-3

CDR3aa: CSAREGGSYNEQFF
CDR3nt: TGCAGTGCTAGAGAAGGCGGTTCCTACAATGAGCAGTTCTTC
d_gene: .
j_gene: TRBJ2-1
abundance: many
len: 14
v_gene: TRBV20-1

CDR3aa: CASSVGRINEKLFF
CDR3nt: TGTGCCAGTAGTGTCGGACGGATTAATGAAAAACTGTTTTTT
d_gene: .
j_gene: TRBJ1-4
abundance: many
len: 14
v_gene: TRBV19

CDR3aa: CASSPGGNGANVLTF
CDR3nt: TGTGCCAGCAGCCCAGGGGGCAACGGGGCCAACGTCCTGACTTTC
d_gene: TRBD1
j_gene: TRBJ2-6
abundance: .
len: 15
v_gene: TRBV28

CDR3aa: CASSRLAGSTDTQYF
CDR3nt: TGTGCCAGCAGTAGACTAGCGGGAAGCACAGATACGCAGTATTTT
d_gene: TRBD2
j_gene: TRBJ2-3
abundance: large
len: 15
v_gene: TRBV6-4

CDR3aa: CSARPRTSGLAYEQYF
CDR3nt: TGCAGTGCTAGACCTAGGACTAGCGGGTTAGCCTACGAGCAGTACTTC
d_gene: TRBD2
j_gene: TRBJ2-7
abundance: medium-sized
len: 16
v_gene: TRBV20-1

CDR3aa: CASSLSKGNYGYTF
CDR3nt: TGTGCCAGCAGTTTATCGAAGGGTAACTATGGCTACACCTTC
d_gene: .
j_gene: TRBJ1-2
abundance: .
len: 14
v_gene: TRBV27

CDR3aa: CAWGLDITDTQYF
CDR3nt: TGTGCCTGGGGGCTGGATATCACAGATACGCAGTATTTT
d_gene: .
j_gene: TRBJ2-3
abundance: medium-sized
len: 13
v_gene: TRBV30

CDR3aa: CASSLLAVRPGELFF
CDR3nt: TGTGCCAGCAGCTTGTTGGCGGTCAGGCCCGGGGAGCTGTTTTTT
d_gene: .
j_gene: TRBJ2-2
abundance: medium-sized
len: 15
v_gene: TRBV5-6

CDR3aa: CASSLQGGNYEQYF
CDR3nt: TGTGCCAGCAGTTTACAGGGGGGAAACTACGAGCAGTACTTC
d_gene: .
j_gene: TRBJ2-7
abundance: medium-sized
len: 14
v_gene: TRBV27

CDR3aa: CASIQGRTNTGELFF
CDR3nt: TGTGCCAGCATCCAGGGCCGAACGAACACCGGGGAGCTGTTTTTT
d_gene: .
j_gene: TRBJ2-2
abundance: .
len: 15
v_gene: TRBV3-1

CDR3aa: CASSQGEGGKKTQYF
CDR3nt: TGTGCCAGCAGTCAAGGGGAAGGGGGGAAGAAGACCCAGTACTTC
d_gene: .
j_gene: TRBJ2-5
abundance: few
len: 15
v_gene: TRBV7-9

CDR3aa: CASSQGGAGETEQFF
CDR3nt: TGTGCCAGCAGTCAGGGGGGTGCGGGAGAGACTGAGCAGTTCTTC
d_gene: .
j_gene: TRBJ2-1
abundance: many
len: 15
v_gene: TRBV7-8

CDR3aa: CASSLDLSYEQYF
CDR3nt: TGTGCCAGCAGCCTTGACTTGAGCTACGAGCAGTACTTC
d_gene: .
j_gene: TRBJ2-7
abundance: .
len: 13
v_gene: TRBV28

CDR3aa: CASSPPAGADTQYF
CDR3nt: TGTGCCAGCAGCCCGCCAGCGGGGGCAGATACGCAGTATTTT
d_gene: TRBD2
j_gene: TRBJ2-3
abundance: few
len: 14
v_gene: TRBV12-3/TRBV12-4

CDR3aa: CASSLDRVGDEQYF
CDR3nt: TGCGCCAGCAGCTTGGACAGGGTTGGAGACGAGCAGTACTTC
d_gene: .
j_gene: TRBJ2-7
abundance: medium-sized
len: 14
v_gene: TRBV5-1

CDR3aa: CATGAGAEGNQPQHF
CDR3nt: TGTGCCACTGGGGCAGGGGCTGAGGGCAATCAGCCCCAGCATTTT
d_gene: .
j_gene: TRBJ1-5
abundance: medium-sized
len: 15
v_gene: TRBV10-3

CDR3aa: CSVDGGSAGGSYNEQFF
CDR3nt: TGCAGCGTTGATGGTGGGTCGGCAGGGGGCTCCTACAATGAGCAGTTCTTC
d_gene: TRBD1
j_gene: TRBJ2-1
abundance: many
len: 17
v_gene: TRBV29-1

CDR3aa: CASSKGWTGRERGYEQFF
CDR3nt: TGTGCCAGCAGCAAGGGGTGGACAGGGAGAGAACGGGGTTATGAGCAGTTCTTC
d_gene: .
j_gene: TRBJ2-1
abundance: medium-sized
len: 18
v_gene: TRBV21-1

CDR3aa: CASSQDRGQEQYF
CDR3nt: TGTGCCAGCAGCCAGGACAGGGGGCAGGAGCAGTACTTC
d_gene: TRBD1
j_gene: TRBJ2-7
abundance: many
len: 13
v_gene: TRBV5-4

CDR3aa: CASSSGRSISRTSGTYEQYF
CDR3nt: TGTGCCAGCAGCTCAGGAAGGTCGATAAGTAGGACTAGCGGGACCTACGAGCAGTACTTC
d_gene: TRBD2
j_gene: TRBJ2-7
abundance: medium-sized
len: 20
v_gene: TRBV7-8

CDR3aa: CASNPGWYPPQTGELFF
CDR3nt: TGTGCCAGCAACCCCGGTTGGTACCCACCACAAACCGGGGAGCTGTTTTTT
d_gene: .
j_gene: TRBJ2-2
abundance: hyperexpanded
len: 17
v_gene: TRBV7-9

CDR3aa: CASSPGWGDTNTIYF
CDR3nt: TGTGCCAGCAGTCCCGGGTGGGGGGACACCAACACCATATATTTT
d_gene: .
j_gene: TRBJ1-3
abundance: medium-sized
len: 15
v_gene: TRBV9

CDR3aa: CASIHGSGELFF
CDR3nt: TGTGCCAGCATCCACGGGAGCGGGGAGCTGTTTTTT
d_gene: .
j_gene: TRBJ2-2
abundance: few
len: 12
v_gene: TRBV7-9

CDR3aa: CASTTRQGASLYSPLHF
CDR3nt: TGTGCCAGCACCACGAGACAGGGGGCAAGTCTTTATTCACCCCTCCACTTT
d_gene: TRBD1
j_gene: TRBJ1-6
abundance: many
len: 17
v_gene: TRBV12-3/TRBV12-4

CDR3aa: CASSPIGGTLGANVLTF
CDR3nt: TGCGCCAGCAGCCCCATAGGGGGGACTCTGGGGGCCAACGTCCTGACTTTC
d_gene: .
j_gene: TRBJ2-6
abundance: medium-sized
len: 17
v_gene: TRBV5-1

CDR3aa: CASSLGASFQYF
CDR3nt: TGTGCCAGCAGCTTAGGCGCTAGCTTTCAGTACTTC
d_gene: .
j_gene: TRBJ2-4
abundance: medium-sized
len: 12
v_gene: TRBV11-2

CDR3aa: CASSLGRDEAFF
CDR3nt: TGCGCCAGCAGCTTAGGACGGGATGAAGCTTTCTTT
d_gene: .
j_gene: TRBJ1-1
abundance: few
len: 12
v_gene: TRBV5-1

CDR3aa: CASSIAGSGEETQYF
CDR3nt: TGTGCCAGTTCAATCGCGGGTAGCGGAGAAGAGACCCAGTACTTC
d_gene: .
j_gene: TRBJ2-5
abundance: .
len: 15
v_gene: TRBV28

CDR3aa: CASSHPNGGLANEKLFF
CDR3nt: TGTGCCAGCAGCCACCCGAACGGGGGGCTTGCTAATGAAAAACTGTTTTTT
d_gene: .
j_gene: TRBJ1-4
abundance: medium-sized
len: 17
v_gene: TRBV4-2